This TCR beta chain was sequenced for a study of cytomegalovirus exposure and HLA in healthy donors. The protocol was immunoSEQ multiplex PCR, while the TCRdb copy is restricted to in-frame clones and leaves out a portion. The table shows approximately 110,000 clones, with 88% occurring only once. With V trimmed by 4 bases and J by 3 bases, 12 bases remained unmatched. Germline CDR1 is SGHRS and CDR2 is YFSETQ. This CDR3 region has 16 residues. General study findings and limits: A few chains linked to CMV were shown in vitro to be specific for CMV antigens. The study labeled more than 150 TCR beta chains cytomegalovirus-associated. There were some public TCRs occurring in many donors, but most TCR sequences were rare.

A note on this clone: Its matching antigen is unknown.

This TCR was sampled from a woman between 18 and 30 years old in good health and CMV-seronegative. The sample was PBMCs. The rearrangement joins TRBV5-1 to TRBJ2-7, with 8 bases fitting TRBD2. In DNA form, the CDR3 reads TGCGCCAGCAGCCCCTCGGGAGGGGCTAAGGGCTACGAGCAGTACTTC. Translation gives CASSPSGGAKGYEQYF.